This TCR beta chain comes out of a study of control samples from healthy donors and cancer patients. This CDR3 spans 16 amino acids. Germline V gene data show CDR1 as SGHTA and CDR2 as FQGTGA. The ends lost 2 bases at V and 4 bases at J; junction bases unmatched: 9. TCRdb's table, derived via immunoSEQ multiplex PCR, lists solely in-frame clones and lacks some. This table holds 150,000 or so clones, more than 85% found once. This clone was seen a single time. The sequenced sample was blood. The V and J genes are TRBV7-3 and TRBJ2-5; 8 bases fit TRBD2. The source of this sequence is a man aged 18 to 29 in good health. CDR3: CASSLGPPGGPETQYF. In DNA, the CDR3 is TGTGCCAGCAGCTTAGGTCCCCCGGGAGGGCCAGAGACCCAGTACTTC.